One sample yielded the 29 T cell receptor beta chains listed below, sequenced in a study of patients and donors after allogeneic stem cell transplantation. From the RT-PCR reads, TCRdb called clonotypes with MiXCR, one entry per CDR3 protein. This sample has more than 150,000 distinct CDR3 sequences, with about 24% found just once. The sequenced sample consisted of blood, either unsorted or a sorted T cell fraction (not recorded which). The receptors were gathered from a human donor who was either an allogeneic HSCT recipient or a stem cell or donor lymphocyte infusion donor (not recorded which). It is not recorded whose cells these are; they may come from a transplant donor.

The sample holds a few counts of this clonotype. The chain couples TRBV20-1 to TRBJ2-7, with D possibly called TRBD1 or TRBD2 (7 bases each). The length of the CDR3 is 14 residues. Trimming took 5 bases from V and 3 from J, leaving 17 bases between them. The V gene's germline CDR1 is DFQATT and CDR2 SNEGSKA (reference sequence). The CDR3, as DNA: TGCAGTGCTCCCCAGGGGGAGGGTAGCTACGAGCAGTACTTC. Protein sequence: CSAPQGEGSYEQYF.

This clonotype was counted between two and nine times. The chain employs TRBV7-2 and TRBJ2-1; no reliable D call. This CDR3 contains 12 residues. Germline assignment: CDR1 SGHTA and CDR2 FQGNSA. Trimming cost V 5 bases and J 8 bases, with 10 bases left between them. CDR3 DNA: TGTGCCAGCAGCCCCGATACAGATGAGCAGTTCTTC. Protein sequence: CASSPDTDEQFF.

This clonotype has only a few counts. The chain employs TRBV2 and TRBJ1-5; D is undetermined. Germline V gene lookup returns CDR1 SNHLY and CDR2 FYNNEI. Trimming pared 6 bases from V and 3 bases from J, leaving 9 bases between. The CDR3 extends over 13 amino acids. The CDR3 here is CASSQRVNQPQHF. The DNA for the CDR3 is TGTGCCAGCAGCCAGAGGGTCAATCAGCCCCAGCATTTT.

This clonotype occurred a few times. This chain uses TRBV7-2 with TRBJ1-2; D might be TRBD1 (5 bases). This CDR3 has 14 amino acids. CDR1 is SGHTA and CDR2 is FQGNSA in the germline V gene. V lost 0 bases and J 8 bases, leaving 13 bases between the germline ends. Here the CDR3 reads CASSLALGELGYTF. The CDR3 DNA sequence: TGTGCCAGCAGCTTAGCGCTGGGGGAGCTCGGCTACACCTTC.

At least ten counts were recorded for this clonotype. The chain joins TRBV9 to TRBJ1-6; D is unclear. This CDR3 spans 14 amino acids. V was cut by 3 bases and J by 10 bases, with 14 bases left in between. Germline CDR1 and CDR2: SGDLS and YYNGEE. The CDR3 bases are TGTGCCAGCAGCGCGGCTGTAACCTACTCACCCCTCCACTTT. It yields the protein CASSAAVTYSPLHF.

CDR3 sequence: CASSLEGGPGLGPRLLHF. CDR3 sequence (DNA): TGTGCCAGCAGCTTAGAGGGTGGCCCCGGCTTGGGCCCCAGATTGCTCCACTTT. The chain joins TRBV7-2 to TRBJ1-6; D is undetermined. Germline assignment: CDR1 SGHTA and CDR2 FQGNSA. The V end was cut by 1 base, the J end by 16 bases, with 29 bases between. This CDR3 has 18 amino acids.

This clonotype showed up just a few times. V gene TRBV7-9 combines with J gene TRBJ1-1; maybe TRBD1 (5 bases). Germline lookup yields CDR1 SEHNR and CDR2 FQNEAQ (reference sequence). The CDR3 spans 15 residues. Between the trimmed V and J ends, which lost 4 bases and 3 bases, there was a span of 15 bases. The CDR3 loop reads CASSSKDPTDTEAFF. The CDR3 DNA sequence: TGTGCCAGCAGCTCGAAGGACCCGACAGACACTGAAGCTTTCTTT.

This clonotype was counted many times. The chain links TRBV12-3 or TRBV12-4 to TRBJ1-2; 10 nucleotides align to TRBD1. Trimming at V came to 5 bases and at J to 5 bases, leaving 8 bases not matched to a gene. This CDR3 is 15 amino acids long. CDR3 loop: CASSIGTGVIYGYTF. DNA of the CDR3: TGTGCCAGCAGTATTGGGACAGGGGTCATATATGGCTACACCTTC.

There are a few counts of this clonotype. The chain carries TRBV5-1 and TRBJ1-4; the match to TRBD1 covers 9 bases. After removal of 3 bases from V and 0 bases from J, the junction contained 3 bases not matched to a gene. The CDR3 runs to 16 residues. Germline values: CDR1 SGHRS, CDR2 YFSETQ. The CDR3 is CASSSGQGATNEKLFF. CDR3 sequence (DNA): TGCGCCAGCAGCTCGGGACAGGGAGCAACTAATGAAAAACTGTTTTTT.

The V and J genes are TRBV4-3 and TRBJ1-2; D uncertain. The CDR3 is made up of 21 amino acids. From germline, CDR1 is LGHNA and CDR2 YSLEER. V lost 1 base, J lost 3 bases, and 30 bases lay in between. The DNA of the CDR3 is TGCGCCAGCAGCCAAGCATCAGAGTGGTATCTCATAGGCAGTGCTGACTATGGCTACACCTTC. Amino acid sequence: CASSQASEWYLIGSADYGYTF.

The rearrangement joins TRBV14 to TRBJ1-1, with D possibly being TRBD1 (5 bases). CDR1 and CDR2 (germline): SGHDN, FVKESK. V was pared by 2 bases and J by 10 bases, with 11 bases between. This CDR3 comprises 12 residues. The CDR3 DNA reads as TGTGCCAGCAGCCAACGAGGGGAGGGAGCTTTCTTT. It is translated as CASSQRGEGAFF.

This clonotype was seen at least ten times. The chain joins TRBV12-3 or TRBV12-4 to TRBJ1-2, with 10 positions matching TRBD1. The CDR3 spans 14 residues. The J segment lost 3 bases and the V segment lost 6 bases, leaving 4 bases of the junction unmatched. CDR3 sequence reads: CASRGTGADYGYTF. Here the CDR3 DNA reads TGTGCCAGCAGGGGGACAGGGGCAGACTATGGCTACACCTTC.

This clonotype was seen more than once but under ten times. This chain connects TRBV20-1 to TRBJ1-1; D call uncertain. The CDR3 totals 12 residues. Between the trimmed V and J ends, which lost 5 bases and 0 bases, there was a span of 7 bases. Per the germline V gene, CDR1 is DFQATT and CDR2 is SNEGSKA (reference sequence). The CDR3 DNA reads TGCAGTGCTTCCCCCCTGAACACTGAAGCTTTCTTT. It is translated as CSASPLNTEAFF.

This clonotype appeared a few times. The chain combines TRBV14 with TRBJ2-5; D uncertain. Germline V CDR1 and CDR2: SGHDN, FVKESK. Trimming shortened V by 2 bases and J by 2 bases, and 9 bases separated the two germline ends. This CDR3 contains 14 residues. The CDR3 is CASSQTDLQETQYF. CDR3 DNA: TGTGCCAGCAGCCAAACGGACCTTCAAGAGACCCAGTACTTC.

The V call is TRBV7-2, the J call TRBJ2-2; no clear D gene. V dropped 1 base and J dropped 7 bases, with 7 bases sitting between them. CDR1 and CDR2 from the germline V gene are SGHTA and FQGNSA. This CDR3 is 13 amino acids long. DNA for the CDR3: TGTGCCAGCAGCTTAGGGGGAAACGGGGAGCTGTTTTTT. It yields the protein CASSLGGNGELFF.

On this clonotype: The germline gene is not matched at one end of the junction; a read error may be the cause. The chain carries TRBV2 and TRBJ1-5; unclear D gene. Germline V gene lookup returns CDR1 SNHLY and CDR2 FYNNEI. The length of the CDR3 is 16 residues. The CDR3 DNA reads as TGTGCCAGCACCCCTCCGGCGATCAAGGGCAATCAGCCCCGGCATTTT. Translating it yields CASTPPAIKGNQPRHF.

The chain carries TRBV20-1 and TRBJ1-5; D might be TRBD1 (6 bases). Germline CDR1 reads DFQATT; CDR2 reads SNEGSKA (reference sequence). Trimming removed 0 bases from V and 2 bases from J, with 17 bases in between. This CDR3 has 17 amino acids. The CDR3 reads CSARDFFRGAGNQPQHF. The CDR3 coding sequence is TGCAGTGCTAGAGATTTTTTCCGGGGGGCCGGCAATCAGCCCCAGCATTTT.

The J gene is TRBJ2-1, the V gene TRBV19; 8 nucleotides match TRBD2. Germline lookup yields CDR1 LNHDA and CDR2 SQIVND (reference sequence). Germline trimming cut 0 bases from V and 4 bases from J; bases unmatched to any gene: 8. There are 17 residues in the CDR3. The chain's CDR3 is CASSIDGAGGHYNEQFF. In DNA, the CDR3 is TGTGCCAGTAGTATAGACGGGGCGGGAGGACATTACAATGAGCAGTTCTTC.

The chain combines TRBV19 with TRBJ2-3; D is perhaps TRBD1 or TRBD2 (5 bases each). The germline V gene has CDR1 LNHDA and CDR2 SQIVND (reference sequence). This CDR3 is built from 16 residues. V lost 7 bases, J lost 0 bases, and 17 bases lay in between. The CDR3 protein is CASTLTGRASTDTQYF. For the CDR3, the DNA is TGTGCCAGTACCCTCACGGGACGTGCTAGCACAGATACGCAGTATTTT.

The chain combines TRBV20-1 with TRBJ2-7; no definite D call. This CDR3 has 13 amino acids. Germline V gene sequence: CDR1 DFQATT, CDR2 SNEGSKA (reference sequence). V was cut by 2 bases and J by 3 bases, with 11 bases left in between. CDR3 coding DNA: TGCAGTGCTAGAAATCCCCATGGCTACGAGCAGTACTTC. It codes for CSARNPHGYEQYF.

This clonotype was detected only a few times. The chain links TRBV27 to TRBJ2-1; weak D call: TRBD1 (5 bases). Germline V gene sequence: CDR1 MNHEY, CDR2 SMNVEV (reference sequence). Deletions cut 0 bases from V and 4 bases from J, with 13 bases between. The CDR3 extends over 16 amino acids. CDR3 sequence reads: CASSLSPGLLYNEQFF. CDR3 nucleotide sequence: TGTGCCAGCAGTTTATCTCCAGGGTTACTATACAATGAGCAGTTCTTC.

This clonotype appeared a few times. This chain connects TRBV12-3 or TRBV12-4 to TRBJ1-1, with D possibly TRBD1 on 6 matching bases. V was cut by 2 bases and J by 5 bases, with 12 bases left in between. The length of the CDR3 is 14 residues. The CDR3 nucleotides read TGTGCCAGCAGTTTAAAGGGGGGTACGACTGAAGCTTTCTTT. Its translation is CASSLKGGTTEAFF.

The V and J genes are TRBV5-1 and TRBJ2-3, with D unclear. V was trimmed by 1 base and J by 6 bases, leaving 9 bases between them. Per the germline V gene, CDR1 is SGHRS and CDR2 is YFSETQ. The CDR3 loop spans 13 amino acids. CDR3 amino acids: CASSLNPGDTQYF. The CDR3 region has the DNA TGCGCCAGCAGCTTGAATCCCGGGGATACGCAGTATTTT.

CDR3 loop: CSARTGASNTEAFF. The CDR3 bases are TGCAGTGCTAGGACAGGGGCTTCGAACACTGAAGCTTTCTTT. V gene TRBV20-1 combines with J gene TRBJ1-1, with 8 bases lining up with TRBD1. V shed 3 bases, J shed 1 base, and the junction held 4 bases outside the gene matches. This CDR3 has 14 amino acids. Germline loops: CDR1 DFQATT, CDR2 SNEGSKA (reference sequence).

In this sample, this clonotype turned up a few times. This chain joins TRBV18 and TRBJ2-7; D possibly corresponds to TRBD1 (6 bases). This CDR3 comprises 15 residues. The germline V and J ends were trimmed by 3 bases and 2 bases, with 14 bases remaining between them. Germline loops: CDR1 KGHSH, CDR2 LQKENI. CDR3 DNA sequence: TGTGCCAGCTCACCCAACCGGGACACCCCCTACGAGCAGTACTTC. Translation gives CASSPNRDTPYEQYF.

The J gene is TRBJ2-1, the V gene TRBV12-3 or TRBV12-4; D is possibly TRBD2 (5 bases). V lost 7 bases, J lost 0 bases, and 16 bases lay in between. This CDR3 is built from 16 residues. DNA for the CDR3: TGTGCCAGCACCCATATCGGGATCAGCTCCTACAATGAGCAGTTCTTC. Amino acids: CASTHIGISSYNEQFF.

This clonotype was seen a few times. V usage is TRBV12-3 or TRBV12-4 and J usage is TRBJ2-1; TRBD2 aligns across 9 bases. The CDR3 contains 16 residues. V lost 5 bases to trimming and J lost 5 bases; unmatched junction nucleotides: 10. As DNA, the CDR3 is TGTGCCAGCAGTCAAGGAAGCGGGGGGACGAACAATGAGCAGTTCTTC. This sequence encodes CASSQGSGGTNNEQFF.

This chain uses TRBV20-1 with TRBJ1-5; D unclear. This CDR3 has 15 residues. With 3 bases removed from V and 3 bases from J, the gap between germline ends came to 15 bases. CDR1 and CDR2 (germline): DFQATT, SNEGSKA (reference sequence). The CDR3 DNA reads TGCAGTGCTAGGAACGCGGCTGTAGACAATCAGCCCCAGCATTTT. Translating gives CSARNAAVDNQPQHF.

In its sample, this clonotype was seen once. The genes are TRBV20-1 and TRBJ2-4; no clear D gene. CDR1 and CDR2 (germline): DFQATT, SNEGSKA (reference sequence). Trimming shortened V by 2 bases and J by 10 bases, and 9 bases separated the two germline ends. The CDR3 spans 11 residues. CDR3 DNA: TGCAGTGCTAGAACTTCGGCGATTCAGTACTTC. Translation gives CSARTSAIQYF.